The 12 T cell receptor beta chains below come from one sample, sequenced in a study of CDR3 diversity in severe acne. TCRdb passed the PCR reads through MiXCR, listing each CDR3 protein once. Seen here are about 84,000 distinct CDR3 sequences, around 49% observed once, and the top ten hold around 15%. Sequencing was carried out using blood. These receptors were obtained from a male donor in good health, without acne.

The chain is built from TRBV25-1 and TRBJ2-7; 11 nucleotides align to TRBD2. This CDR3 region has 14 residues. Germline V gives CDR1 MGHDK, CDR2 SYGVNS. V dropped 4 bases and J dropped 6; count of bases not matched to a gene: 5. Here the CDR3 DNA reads TGTGCCAGCAGTGCTGTTACTAGCGGGAGCGAGCAGTACTTC. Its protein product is CASSAVTSGSEQYF.

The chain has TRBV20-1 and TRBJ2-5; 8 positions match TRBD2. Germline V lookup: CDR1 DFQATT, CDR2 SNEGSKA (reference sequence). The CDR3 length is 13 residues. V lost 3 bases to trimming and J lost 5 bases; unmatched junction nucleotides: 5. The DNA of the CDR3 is TGCAGTGCTAGGGGCGGGAGGACGGAGACCCAGTACTTC. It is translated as CSARGGRTETQYF.

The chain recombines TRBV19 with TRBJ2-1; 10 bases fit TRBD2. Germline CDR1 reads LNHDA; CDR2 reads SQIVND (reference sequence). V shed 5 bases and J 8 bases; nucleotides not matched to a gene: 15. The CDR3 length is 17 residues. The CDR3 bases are TGTGCCAGTAGTGCAAGACTAGCGGGTAGGGCCGGCGATGAGCAGTTCTTC. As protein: CASSARLAGRAGDEQFF.

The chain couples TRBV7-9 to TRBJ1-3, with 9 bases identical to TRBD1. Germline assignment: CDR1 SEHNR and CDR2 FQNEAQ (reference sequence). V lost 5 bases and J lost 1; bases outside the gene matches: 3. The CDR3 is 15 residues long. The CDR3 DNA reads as TGTGCCAGCAGCCGAGACAGGGGGTCTGGAAACACCATATATTTT. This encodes CASSRDRGSGNTIYF.

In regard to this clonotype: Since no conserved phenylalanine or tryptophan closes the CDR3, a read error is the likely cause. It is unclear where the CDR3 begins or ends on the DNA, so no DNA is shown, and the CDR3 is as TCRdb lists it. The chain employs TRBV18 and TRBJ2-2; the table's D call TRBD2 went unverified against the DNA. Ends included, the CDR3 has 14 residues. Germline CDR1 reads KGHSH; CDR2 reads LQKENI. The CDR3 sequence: CASSPGTHTGELSL.

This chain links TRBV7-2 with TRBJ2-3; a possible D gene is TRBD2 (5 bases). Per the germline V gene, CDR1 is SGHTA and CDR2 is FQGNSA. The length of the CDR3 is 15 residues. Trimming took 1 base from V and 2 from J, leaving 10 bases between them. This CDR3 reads CASSLVGLPTDTQYF. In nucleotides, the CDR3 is TGTGCCAGCAGCTTAGTAGGACTTCCCACAGATACGCAGTATTTT.

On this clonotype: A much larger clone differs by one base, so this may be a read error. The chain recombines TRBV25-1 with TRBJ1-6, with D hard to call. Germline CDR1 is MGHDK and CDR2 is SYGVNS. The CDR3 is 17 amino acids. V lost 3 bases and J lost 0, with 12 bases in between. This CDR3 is CASSDLRDSSYNSPLHF. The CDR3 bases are TGTGCCAGCAGTGACCTGAGGGATTCCTCCTATAATTCACCCCTCCACTTT.

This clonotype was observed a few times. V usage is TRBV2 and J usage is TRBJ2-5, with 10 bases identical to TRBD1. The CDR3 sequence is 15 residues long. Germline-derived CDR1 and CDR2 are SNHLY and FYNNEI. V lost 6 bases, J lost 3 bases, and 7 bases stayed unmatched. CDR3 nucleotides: TGTGCCAGCAGGCTCGACAGGGGGCGAGAAGAGACCCAGTACTTC. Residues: CASRLDRGREETQYF.

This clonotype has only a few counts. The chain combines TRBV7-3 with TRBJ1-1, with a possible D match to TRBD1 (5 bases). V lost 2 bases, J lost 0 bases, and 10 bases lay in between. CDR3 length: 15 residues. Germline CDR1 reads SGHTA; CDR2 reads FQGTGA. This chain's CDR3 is CASSLGGIMNTEAFF. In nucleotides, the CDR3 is TGTGCCAGCAGCTTAGGGGGGATCATGAACACTGAAGCTTTCTTT.

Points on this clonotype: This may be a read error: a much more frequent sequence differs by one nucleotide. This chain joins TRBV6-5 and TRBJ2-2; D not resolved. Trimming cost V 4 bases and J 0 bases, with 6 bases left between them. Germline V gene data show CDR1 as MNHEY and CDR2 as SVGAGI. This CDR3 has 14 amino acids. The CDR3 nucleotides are TGTGCCAGCAGTTGCGACACGAACACCGGGGAGCTGTTTTTT. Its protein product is CASSCDTNTGELFF.

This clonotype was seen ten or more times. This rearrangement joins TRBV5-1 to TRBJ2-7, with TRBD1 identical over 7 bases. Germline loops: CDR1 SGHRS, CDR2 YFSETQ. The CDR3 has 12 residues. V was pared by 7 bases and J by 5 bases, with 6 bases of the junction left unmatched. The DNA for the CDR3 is TGCGCCAGCGGCGGACAGGAGGACGAGCAGTACTTC. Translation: CASGGQEDEQYF. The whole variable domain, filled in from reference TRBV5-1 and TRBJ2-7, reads KAGVTQTPRYLIKTRGQQVTLSCSPISGHRSVSWYQQTPGQGLQFLFEYFSETQRNKGNFPGRFSGRQFSNSRSEMNVSTLELGDSALYLCASGGQEDEQYFGPGTRLTVT.

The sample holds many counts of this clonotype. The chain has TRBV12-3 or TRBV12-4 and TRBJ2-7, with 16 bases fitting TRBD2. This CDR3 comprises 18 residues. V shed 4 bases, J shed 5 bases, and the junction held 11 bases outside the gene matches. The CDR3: CASSSGTSGGVDRDEQYF. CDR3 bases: TGTGCCAGCAGTTCCGGGACTAGCGGGGGGGTAGATCGCGACGAGCAGTACTTC.